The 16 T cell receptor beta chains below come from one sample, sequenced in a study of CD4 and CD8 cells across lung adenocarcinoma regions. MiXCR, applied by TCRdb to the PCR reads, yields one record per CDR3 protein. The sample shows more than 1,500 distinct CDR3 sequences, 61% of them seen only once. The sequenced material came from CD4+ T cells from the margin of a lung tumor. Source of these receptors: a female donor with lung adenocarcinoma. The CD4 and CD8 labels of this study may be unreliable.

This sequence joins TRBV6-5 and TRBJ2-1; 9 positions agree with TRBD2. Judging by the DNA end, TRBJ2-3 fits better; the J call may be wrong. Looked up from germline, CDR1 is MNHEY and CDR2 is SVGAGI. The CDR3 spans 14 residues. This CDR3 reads CASRLAGVGDTQYF. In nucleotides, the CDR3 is TGTGCCAGCAGATTAGCGGGAGTGGGAGATACGCAGTATTTT.

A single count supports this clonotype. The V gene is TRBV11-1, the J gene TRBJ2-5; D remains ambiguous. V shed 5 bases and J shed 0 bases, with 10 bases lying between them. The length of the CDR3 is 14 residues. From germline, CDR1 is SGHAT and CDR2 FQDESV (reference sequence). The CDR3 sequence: CASSLDVYQETQYF. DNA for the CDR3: TGTGCCAGCAGCCTGGACGTGTACCAAGAGACCCAGTACTTC.

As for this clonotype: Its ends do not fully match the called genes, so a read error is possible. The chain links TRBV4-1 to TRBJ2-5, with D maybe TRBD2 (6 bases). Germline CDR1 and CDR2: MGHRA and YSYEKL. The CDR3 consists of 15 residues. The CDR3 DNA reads TGCGCCGGGAGGCTCGGCGGCGGTGACCCAGATACCCAGTATTTC. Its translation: CAGRLGGGDPDTQYF.

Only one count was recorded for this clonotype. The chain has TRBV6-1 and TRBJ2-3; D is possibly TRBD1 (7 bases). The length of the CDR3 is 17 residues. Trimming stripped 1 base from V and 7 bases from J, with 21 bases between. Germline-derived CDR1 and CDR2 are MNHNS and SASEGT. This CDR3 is CASSEGRGPASKNTQYF. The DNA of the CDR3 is TGTGCCAGCAGTGAAGGGAGGGGGCCAGCCTCCAAAAATACGCAGTATTTT.

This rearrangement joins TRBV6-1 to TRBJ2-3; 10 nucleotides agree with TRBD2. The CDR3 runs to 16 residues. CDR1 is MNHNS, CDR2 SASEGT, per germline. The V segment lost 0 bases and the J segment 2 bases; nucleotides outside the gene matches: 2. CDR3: CASSEALAGATDTQYF. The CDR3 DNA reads TGTGCCAGCAGTGAAGCGCTAGCGGGGGCCACAGATACGCAGTATTTT.

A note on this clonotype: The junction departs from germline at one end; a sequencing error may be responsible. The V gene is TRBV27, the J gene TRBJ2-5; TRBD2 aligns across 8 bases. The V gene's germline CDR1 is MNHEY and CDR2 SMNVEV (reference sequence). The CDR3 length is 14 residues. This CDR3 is CASSLSGRAGIQSF. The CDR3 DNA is TGTGCCAGCAGTTTGTCCGGGAGGGCCGGGATCCAGTCTTTC.

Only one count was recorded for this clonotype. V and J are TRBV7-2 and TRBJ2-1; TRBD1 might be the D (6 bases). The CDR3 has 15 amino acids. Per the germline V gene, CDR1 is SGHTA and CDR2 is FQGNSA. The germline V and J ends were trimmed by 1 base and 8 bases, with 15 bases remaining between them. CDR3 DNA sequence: TGTGCCAGCAGCTTAGAAGTAGAGGGGGTAGATGAGCAGTTCTTC. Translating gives CASSLEVEGVDEQFF.

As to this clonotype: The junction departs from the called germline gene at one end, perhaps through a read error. The CDR3 bases are TGTGCCAGCAGTGAATCGCGGAGTGACCCAGATACCCAGTATTTC. The encoded protein is CASSESRSDPDTQYF. The rearrangement links TRBV25-1 to TRBJ2-3; D gene uncertain. The CDR3 loop spans 15 amino acids. CDR1 MGHDK and CDR2 SYGVNS come from the germline V gene.

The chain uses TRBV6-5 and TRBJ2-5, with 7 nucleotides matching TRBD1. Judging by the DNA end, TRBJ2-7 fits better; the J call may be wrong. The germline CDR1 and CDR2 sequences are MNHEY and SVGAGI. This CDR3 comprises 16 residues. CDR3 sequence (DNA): TGTGCCAGCAGTTCCCCGGGACAGAGCATCCCCTACGAGCAGTACTTC. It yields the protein CASSSPGQSIPYEQYF.

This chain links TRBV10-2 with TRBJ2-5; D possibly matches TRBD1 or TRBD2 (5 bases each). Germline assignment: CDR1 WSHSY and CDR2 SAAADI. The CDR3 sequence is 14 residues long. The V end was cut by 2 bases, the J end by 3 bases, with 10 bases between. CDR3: CASSEPGPEETQYF. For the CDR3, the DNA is TGCGCCAGCAGTGAGCCGGGGCCCGAAGAGACCCAGTACTTC.

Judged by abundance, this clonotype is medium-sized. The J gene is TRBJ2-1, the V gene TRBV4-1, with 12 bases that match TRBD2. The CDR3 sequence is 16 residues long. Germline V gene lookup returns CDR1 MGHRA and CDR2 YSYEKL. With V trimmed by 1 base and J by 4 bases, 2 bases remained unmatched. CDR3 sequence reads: CASSQVLAGGYNEQFF. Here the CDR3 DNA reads TGCGCCAGCAGCCAAGTCCTAGCGGGAGGGTACAATGAGCAGTTCTTC.

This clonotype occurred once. The CDR3 protein is CASALGGGEQNIQYF. DNA for the CDR3: TGTGCCAGCGCCCTCGGGGGCGGGGAACAAAACATTCAGTACTTC. This sequence joins TRBV27 and TRBJ2-4; TRBD1 or TRBD2 may be the D gene (6 bases each). Germline-derived CDR1 and CDR2 are MNHEY and SMNVEV (reference sequence). Trimming took 8 bases from V and 5 from J, leaving 19 bases between them. CDR3 length: 15 residues.

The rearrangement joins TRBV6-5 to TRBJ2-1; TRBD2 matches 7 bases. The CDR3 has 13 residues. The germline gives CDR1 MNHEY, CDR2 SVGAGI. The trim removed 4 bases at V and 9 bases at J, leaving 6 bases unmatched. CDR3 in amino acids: CASSFPWGGEQFF. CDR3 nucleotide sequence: TGTGCCAGCAGTTTTCCCTGGGGGGGTGAGCAGTTCTTC.

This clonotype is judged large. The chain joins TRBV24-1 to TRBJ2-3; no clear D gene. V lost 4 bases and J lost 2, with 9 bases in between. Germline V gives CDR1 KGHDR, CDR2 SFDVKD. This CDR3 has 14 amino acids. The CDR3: CATSDSGFTDTQYF. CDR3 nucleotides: TGTGCCACCAGTGACTCCGGCTTCACAGATACGCAGTATTTT.

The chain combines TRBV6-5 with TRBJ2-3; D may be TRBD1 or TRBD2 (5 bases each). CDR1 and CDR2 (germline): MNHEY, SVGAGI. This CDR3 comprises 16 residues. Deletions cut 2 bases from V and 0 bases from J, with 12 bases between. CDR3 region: CASSYSGHGSTDTQYF. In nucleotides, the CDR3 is TGTGCCAGCAGTTACAGCGGACACGGGAGCACAGATACGCAGTATTTT.

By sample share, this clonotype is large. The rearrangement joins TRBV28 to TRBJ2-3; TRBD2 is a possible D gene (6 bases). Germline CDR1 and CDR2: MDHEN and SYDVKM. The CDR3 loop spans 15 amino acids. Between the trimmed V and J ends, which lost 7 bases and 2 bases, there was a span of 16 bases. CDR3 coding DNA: TGTGCCAGCACACTGGGGGGAGAGTCCACAGATACGCAGTATTTT. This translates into CASTLGGESTDTQYF.